This T cell receptor beta chain emerged from a study of cytomegalovirus exposure and HLA in healthy donors (dated by TCRdb to about 2017). For the study in its entirety: An earlier analysis of roughly 610 of the donors reported roughly 300 Gb of sequence data and 95 million to 130 million unique TCR beta sequences obtained from 150 million to 200 million T cells. About 280 gigabases of sequencing data and 91 million or so unique TCR sequences made up an early release that covered 640 HLA-typed donors. The study profiled the T cell repertoires of about 720 subjects by immunosequencing and related them to cytomegalovirus serostatus. In a later genetic analysis, genome-wide SNP genotypes for about 55% of the roughly 700 donors were used, and that subset was treated as a discovery cohort. Donor age, sex, ethnicity and CMV serostatus were compiled together with the repertoire data. An earlier analysis of several hundred of the donors used high-throughput TCR beta sequencing to judge whether each TCR beta V gene segment behaved as functional or pseudogenic. The study combined high-throughput TCR immunosequencing, statistical association of individual TCRs with disease status, and machine learning to predict cytomegalovirus infection status. Across roughly 420 genotyped donors of the cohort, an average of 235,054 unique TCR beta nucleotide sequences per donor were sequenced, and roughly 18% of those sequences were non-productive. The aim of the study was to test whether cataloging public T cell receptors could identify signatures of past pathogen exposure. The number of typed donors differed by locus: roughly 629-640 for A, B, C, DRB1 and DQB1; 500 to 550 for DQA1; over 600 for DPA1; and some 450 for DPB1. Class I and class II HLA loci were covered by the typing at four-digit resolution. A separate validation cohort of 100 to 150 different subjects was used in addition to the roughly 700-subject first cohort. Among the approximately 400 genotyped donors, approximately 81% belonged to the genetic ancestry cluster associated with self-reported Caucasian donors. A later analysis re-examined previously published TCR beta repertoires from just over 650 donors and added high-resolution HLA genotyping to investigate patterns of TCR occurrence. Because of strong linkage in the cohort, five DR-DQ haplotypes were treated as single units for association and clustering. In the later analysis, no new phenotypic data were used to find candidate immune exposures; instead, reliance was placed on TCR beta sequences and their occurrence across donors. All discovery cohort repertoires had been generated using a single sequencing platform.

Library prep was done by the immunoSEQ multiplex PCR assay. For the multiplex PCR, a mixture combining 60 forward primers for TCR Vbeta segments and 13 reverse primers for TCR Jbeta segments was used. Amplification of the CDR3 region of rearranged TCR beta genes was performed with a multiplex PCR assay on genomic DNA. The Illumina HiSeq System was used to sequence the amplified TCR beta libraries as 87-base-pair reads. On the authors' methods: A later analysis tallied around 82 million unique TCR beta chains across the 700 or so repertoires, and approximately 11 million of those chains were shared by two or more donors. A nearest-neighbor algorithm error-corrected the raw reads and collapsed the reads into unique sequences, merging closely related sequences to remove PCR and sequencing errors. CDR3 sequences were aligned to IMGT reference sequences to assign V, D and J gene segments. For a sequence to be retained, a match of at least six nucleotides to both a V gene segment and a J gene segment was required. Rearrangements were called productive when the CDR3 lacked stop codons and stayed in frame with V and J; all others were non-productive. Following IMGT convention, CDR3 was defined as the stretch from the second conserved V-encoded cysteine up to the conserved J-encoded phenylalanine. Sequences without an unambiguous match to a single V gene segment were excluded from the earlier analysis of about 600 of the donors. An earlier analysis of 587 of the donors called V segments functional above 56.7% productive rearrangements and segregating when the between-donor standard deviation exceeded 5%. A statistical classification framework was built for diagnosing cytomegalovirus status from the catalog of TCR beta chain sequences. V and J gene assignment, in a later analysis, came from comparing TCR nucleotide sequences with IMGT/GENE-DB human TR gene sequences. The TCRdist pipeline was used in a later analysis to assign CDR3 sequences and most-parsimonious VDJ recombination scenarios. A later analysis defined each TCR beta chain by its CDR3 amino acid sequence plus V-gene family, and excluded reads lacking a unique V-gene family. In a later analysis, approximately 640 highly shared, low-generation-probability nucleotide sequences were removed to address suspected cross-contamination and a sequencing artifact. In a later analysis, a clonal expansion index was calculated for each public chain from normalized within-repertoire ranks of inferred template counts. In a later analysis, generation probabilities were computed with a VDJ recombination model fitted to out-of-frame rearrangements, and the resulting probabilities were checked against IGoR. In a later analysis, TCR-TCR, TCR-HLA and TCR-CMV co-occurrence was scored with hypergeometric tests, and a repertoire-size bias correction was applied to TCR pairs. To estimate false discovery rates, a later analysis permuted the HLA or CMV assignments 20 times. In a later analysis, co-occurring TCRs were grouped using DBSCAN, with TCRdist sequence similarity added in when clustering inside HLA-allele-positive subsets. For co-occurrence clustering, repertoires with fewer than 30,000 or more than 120,000 public chains were excluded, along with four or five repertoires with anomalous nucleotide sharing. This immuneACCESS table, as held by TCRdb, lists in-frame sequences with V and J called but not all clones. Of the missing ones, under half trace to an unresolved V gene in checked studies; the others have no known cause. Clonal size and the V and J genes are those of that table, whereas D and trimming came from the DNA. The sample data list about 120,000 clones, and around 78% of these were observed just once. Of the sample, less than 4% falls within the top ten clones.

A note on this clone: Its antigen is not yet known. The sample holds no much larger clone one base away, and base qualities are not on file.

CDR1 SGHRS and CDR2 YFSETQ are derived from the germline V gene. The V and J ends are trimmed by 0 bases and 10 bases, leaving 8 bases between them. The CDR3 runs 13 amino acids, cysteine and phenylalanine included. The entry retains the CDR3 DNA only, 39 bases that are in frame from base 1. The cohort was made up of 666 healthy bone marrow donors. At the time of sampling, all cohort members were nominally healthy, though unrecorded immune exposures were likely present. The donor tested CMV seropositive and was one of the 289 seropositive cohort members. Every donor gave a peripheral blood sample, and the peripheral blood mononuclear cells from that sample were used for TCR beta sequencing. The Qiagen DNeasy Blood Extraction Kit was used to extract genomic DNA from the blood cell samples. Results and caveats for the whole study, not just this receptor: While some public TCRs were present in many individuals, most TCR sequences turned up only very rarely across donors. In a later genetic analysis, fewer N-insertions in productive TCRs were reported among donors in an Asian-associated ancestry cluster than the approximately 630-donor mean. In this cohort, only TCR beta chains were sequenced, and detectable features were limited by the absence of alpha or paired-chain data. A later analysis associated around 16,000 TCR beta sequences with specific HLA alleles at a false discovery rate of 0.05. V-gene and J-gene trimming of TCR beta chains was associated with a missense DCLRE1C variant in a later genetic analysis, and the association was replicated in an independent cohort. In a later analysis, the rate of TCR association differed among HLA loci, with DRB1 alleles having the most associated TCRs and HLA-C alleles having the fewest. Some IMGT-functional V segments, including TRBV6-2 and TRBV6-3, could not be told apart with the 87-base-pair reads, so those segments were excluded. In vitro tests confirmed that a few of the cytomegalovirus-associated TCR beta chains recognize cytomegalovirus antigens. A further reported finding was that TCR beta sequences accurately predicted the HLA-A and HLA-B alleles for most subjects in the first cohort. A total of about 180 TCR beta chains were listed by the study as associated with cytomegalovirus. A cluster of highly shared sequence variants was judged likely to represent a technical artifact of the sequencing pipeline. According to a later analysis, parvovirus B19, influenza, CMV and Epstein-Barr virus appeared linked to several top co-occurrence clusters. In a later analysis, most CMV-associated TCR beta chains were found to appear HLA-restricted, with HLA associations seemingly driven largely by CMV exposure. In an earlier analysis of 450 to 750 of the donors, most TCR beta V segments appeared in productive rearrangements about 87% or about 30% of the time, broadly matching IMGT annotations. According to the authors, the approach could potentially be generalized to other disease states and immunological phenotypes. Correlated functional status among segregating V segments might be attributable to linkage disequilibrium, but an unknown experimental factor could not be ruled out. For the cohort, immune exposure information was limited to CMV serostatus. Strong co-occurrence of HLA alleles, especially DR and DQ, made assigning TCR associations to individual alleles difficult. Because some donors lacked HLA typing at each locus, the association tests relied only on the typed subset. In a later analysis, HLA-associated TCR beta chains showed more clonal expansion and lower generation probabilities than non-associated chains that were equally common. Cytomegalovirus status was reported to be diagnosed by the classifier with high specificity and sensitivity in both the original and validation cohorts. Because counts were too low, roughly 18 rarely observed V segments, including chromosome 9 orphons, were left out of the earlier analysis of roughly 600 of the donors. Presence/absence analyses assumed roughly uniform sequencing depth across donors, an assumption that may not hold.

The V gene is TRBV5-1 and the J gene is TRBJ1-6; the D gene is not confidently resolved. The receptor comes from a woman in her twenties or thirties in good health and CMV-seropositive. Sequencing input: PBMCs. The bases read TGCGCCAGCAGCTTGGCCGGTCTATCACCCCTCCACTTT. It specifies CASSLAGLSPLHF.